The present T cell receptor beta chain was sequenced within a study of naive and memory T cell subsets. This clonotype was counted a few times. Four subsets defined by CD45RA and CD27 were sorted after CD3, CD4, CD8 and live/dead staining. EMRA cells were CD45RA+CD27-, and effector memory cells CD45RA-CD27-. The beta constant-region primer was an equimolar mix of two oligonucleotides covering TRBC1 and TRBC2. TCRdb called the UMI-ligation and nested PCR reads again in MiXCR, with one record for every CDR3 protein. The sample gives around 40,000 distinct CDR3 sequences, 13% of which show up once; 22% is in the top ten. Trimming took off 7 bases at V and 7 bases at J, with 14 bases between the two ends. The CDR3 runs 13 residues. Germline CDR1 SNHLY, CDR2 FYNNEI.

This TCR was sampled from a human donor in good health. The gene calls are TRBV2 and TRBJ1-5; perhaps TRBD1 as D (6 bases). Sequencing was carried out using effector memory CD4+ T cells from blood. Documented subset: effector memory, CD45RA- CD27-. Here the CDR3 reads CASNTDSRQPQHF. The CDR3 bases are TGTGCCAGCAACACGGACAGTCGGCAGCCCCAGCATTTT.